This TCR beta chain originates from a study of technical replicates of blood from a few donors. The CDR3 runs 16 residues. Germline CDR1 is SGHRS and CDR2 is YFSETQ. The V gene end was trimmed by 0 bases and the J gene end by 4 bases; junction bases not matched to a gene: 6. Sequenced by immunoSEQ multiplex PCR; TCRdb stores in-frame clones only, minus some. The data show tens of thousands of clones, 93% seen once. The sample taken for sequencing was T cells isolated from PBMCs. V usage is TRBV5-1 and J usage is TRBJ2-5; 10 positions agree with TRBD2. This TCR derives from a human donor in good health. The CDR3 DNA follows: TGCGCCAGCAGCTTGGGAAGCGGGGGGGCGATAGAGACCCAGTACTTC. This encodes CASSLGSGGAIETQYF. Variable domain in full (rest from reference TRBV5-1 and TRBJ2-5): KAGVTQTPRYLIKTRGQQVTLSCSPISGHRSVSWYQQTPGQGLQFLFEYFSETQRNKGNFPGRFSGRQFSNSRSEMNVSTLELGDSALYLCASSLGSGGAIETQYFGPGTRLLVL.